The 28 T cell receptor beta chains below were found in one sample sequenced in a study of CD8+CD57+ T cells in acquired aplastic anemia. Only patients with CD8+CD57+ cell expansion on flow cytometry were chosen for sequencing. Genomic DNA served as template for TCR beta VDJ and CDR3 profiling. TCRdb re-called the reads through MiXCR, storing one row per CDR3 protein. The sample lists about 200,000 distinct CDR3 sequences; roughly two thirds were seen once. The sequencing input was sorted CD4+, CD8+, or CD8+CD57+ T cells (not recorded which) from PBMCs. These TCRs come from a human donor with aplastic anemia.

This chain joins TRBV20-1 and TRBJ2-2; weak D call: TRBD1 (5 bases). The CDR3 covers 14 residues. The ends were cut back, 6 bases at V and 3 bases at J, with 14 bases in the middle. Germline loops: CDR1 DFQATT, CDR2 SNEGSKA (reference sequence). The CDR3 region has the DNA TGCAGTGCCTTCCGGTTAGGGGACACCGGGGAGCTGTTTTTT. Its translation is CSAFRLGDTGELFF.

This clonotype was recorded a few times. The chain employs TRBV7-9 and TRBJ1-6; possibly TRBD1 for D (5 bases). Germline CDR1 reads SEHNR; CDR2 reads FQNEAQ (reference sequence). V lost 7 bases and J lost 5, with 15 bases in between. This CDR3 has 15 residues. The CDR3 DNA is TGTGCCAGCACCGGGGGTACGACCAATAATTCACCCCTCCACTTT. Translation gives CASTGGTTNNSPLHF.

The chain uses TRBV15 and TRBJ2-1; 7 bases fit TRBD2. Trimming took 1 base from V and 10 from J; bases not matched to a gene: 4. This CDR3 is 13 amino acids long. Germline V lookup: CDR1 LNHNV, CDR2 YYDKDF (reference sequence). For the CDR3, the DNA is TGTGCCACCAGCAGAGGCCGGGACTACGAGCAGTTCTTC. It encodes CATSRGRDYEQFF.

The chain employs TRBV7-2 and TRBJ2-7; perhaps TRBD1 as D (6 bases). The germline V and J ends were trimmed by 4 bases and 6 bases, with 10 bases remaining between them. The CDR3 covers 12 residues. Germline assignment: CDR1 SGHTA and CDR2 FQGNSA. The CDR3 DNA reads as TGTGCCAGCAGCTCCCAGGGGCCCGAGCAGTACTTC. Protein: CASSSQGPEQYF.

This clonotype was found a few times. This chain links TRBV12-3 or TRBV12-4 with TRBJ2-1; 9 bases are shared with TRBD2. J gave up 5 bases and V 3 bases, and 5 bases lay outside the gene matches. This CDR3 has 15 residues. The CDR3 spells CASSFAGGRNNEQFF. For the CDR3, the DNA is TGTGCCAGCAGTTTCGCGGGGGGGCGGAACAATGAGCAGTTCTTC.

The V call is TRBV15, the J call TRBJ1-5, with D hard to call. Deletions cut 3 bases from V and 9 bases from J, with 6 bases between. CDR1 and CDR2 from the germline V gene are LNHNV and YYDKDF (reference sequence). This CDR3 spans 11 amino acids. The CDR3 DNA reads TGTGCCACCAGCAGGAAGGGGCCCCAGCATTTT. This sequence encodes CATSRKGPQHF.

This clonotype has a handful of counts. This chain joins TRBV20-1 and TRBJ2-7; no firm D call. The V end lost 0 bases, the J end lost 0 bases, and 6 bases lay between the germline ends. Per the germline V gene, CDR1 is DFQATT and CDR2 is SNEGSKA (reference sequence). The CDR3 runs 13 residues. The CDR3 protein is CSARDTFSYEQYF. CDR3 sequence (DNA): TGCAGTGCTAGAGATACATTCTCCTACGAGCAGTACTTC.

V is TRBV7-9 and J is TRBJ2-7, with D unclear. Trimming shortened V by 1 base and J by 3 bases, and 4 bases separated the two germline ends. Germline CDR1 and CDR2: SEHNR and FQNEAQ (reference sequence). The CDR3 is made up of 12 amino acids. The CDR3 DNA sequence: TGTGCCAGCAGCTTAGAACACTACGAGCAGTACTTC. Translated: CASSLEHYEQYF.

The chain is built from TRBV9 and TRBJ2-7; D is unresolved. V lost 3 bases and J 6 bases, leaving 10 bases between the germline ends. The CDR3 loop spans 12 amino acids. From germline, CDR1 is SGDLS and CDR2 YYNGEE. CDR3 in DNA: TGTGCCAGCAGCGCCTTCATGGGCGAGCAGTACTTC. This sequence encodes CASSAFMGEQYF.

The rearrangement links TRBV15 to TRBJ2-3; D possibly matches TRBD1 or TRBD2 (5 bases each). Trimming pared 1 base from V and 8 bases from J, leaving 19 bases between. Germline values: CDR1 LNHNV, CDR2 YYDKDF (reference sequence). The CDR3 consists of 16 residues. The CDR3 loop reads CATSRVEGPREVTQYF. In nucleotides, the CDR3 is TGTGCCACCAGCAGAGTCGAGGGGCCACGAGAGGTTACGCAGTATTTT.

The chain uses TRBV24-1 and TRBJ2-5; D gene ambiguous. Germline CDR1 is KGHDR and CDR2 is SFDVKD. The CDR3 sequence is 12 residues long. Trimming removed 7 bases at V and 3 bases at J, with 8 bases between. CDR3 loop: CATSATKETQYF. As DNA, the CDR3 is TGTGCCACCAGCGCCACTAAAGAGACCCAGTACTTC.

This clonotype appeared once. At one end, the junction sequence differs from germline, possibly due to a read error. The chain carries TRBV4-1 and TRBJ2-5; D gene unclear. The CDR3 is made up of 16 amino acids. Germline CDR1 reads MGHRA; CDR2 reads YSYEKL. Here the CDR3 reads CASSQRGQSPQETQYF. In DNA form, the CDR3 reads TGTGCCAGCAGCCAGCGCGGCCAATCTCCGCAAGAGACCCAGTACTTC.

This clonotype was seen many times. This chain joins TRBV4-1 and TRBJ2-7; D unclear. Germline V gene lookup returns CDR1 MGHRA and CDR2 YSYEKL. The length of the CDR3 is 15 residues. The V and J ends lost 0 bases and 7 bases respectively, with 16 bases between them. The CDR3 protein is CASSQEVLEVREQYF. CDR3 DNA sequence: TGCGCCAGCAGCCAAGAGGTATTAGAAGTAAGGGAGCAGTACTTC.

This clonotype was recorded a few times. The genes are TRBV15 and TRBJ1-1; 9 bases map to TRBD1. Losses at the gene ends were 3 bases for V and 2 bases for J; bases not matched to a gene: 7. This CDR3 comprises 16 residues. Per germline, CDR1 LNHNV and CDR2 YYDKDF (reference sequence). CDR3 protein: CATSSQGQGANTEAFF. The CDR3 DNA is TGTGCCACCAGCAGCCAGGGACAGGGAGCTAACACTGAAGCTTTCTTT.

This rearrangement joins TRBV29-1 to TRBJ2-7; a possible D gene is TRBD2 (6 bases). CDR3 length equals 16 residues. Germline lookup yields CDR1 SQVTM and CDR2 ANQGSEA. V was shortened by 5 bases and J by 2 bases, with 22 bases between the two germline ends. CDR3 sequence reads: CSVLVNRDSRTYEQYF. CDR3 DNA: TGCAGCGTTCTCGTTAATCGGGACTCACGCACCTACGAGCAGTACTTC.

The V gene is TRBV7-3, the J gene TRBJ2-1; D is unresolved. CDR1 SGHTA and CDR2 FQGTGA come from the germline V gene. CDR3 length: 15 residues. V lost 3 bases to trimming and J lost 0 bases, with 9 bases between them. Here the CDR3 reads CASSLAASSYNEQFF. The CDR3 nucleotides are TGTGCCAGCAGCTTGGCAGCAAGCTCCTACAATGAGCAGTTCTTC.

CDR3 amino acids: CASSLAVLAKVGPTQYF. The CDR3 bases are TGTGCCAGCAGCTTAGCGGTTCTGGCGAAGGTAGGGCCTACGCAGTATTTT. The V call is TRBV7-2, the J call TRBJ2-3; D is ambiguous. V lost 0 bases to trimming and J lost 8 bases, with 21 bases between them. The CDR3 loop spans 17 amino acids. Germline values: CDR1 SGHTA, CDR2 FQGNSA.

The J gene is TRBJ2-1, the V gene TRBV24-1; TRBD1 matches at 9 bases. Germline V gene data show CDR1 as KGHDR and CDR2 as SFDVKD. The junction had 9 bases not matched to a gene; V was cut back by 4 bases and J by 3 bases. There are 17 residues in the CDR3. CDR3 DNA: TGTGCCACCAGTGACCCGGGACAGGGTAGTTACTACAATGAGCAGTTCTTC. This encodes CATSDPGQGSYYNEQFF.

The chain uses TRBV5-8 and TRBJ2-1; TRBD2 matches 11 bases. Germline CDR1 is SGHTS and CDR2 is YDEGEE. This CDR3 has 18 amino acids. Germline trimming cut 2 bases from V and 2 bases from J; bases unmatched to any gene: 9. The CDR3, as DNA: TGTGCCAGCAGCTTAGTTTTTTCGGGACTAGCGGCCTACAATGAGCAGTTCTTC. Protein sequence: CASSLVFSGLAAYNEQFF.

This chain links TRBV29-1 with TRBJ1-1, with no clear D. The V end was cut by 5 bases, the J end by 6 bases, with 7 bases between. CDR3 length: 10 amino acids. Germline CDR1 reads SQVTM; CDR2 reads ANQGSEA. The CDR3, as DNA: TGCAGCGTTCCCGAGGCTGAAGCTTTCTTT. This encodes CSVPEAEAFF.

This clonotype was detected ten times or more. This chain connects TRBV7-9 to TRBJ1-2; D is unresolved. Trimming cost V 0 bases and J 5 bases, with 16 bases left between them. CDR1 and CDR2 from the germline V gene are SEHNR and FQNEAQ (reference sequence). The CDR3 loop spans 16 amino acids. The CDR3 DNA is TGTGCCAGCAGCTTAGCGTCGGACTCGCAGGATTATGGCTACACCTTC. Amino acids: CASSLASDSQDYGYTF.

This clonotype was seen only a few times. Here the CDR3 reads CSVEDPMARASTDTQYF. DNA for the CDR3: TGCAGCGTTGAGGACCCCATGGCTAGAGCTAGCACAGATACGCAGTATTTT. This rearrangement joins TRBV29-1 to TRBJ2-3; D unclear. V lost 3 bases and J 0 bases, leaving 19 bases between the germline ends. The length of the CDR3 is 17 residues. CDR1 is SQVTM, CDR2 ANQGSEA, per germline.

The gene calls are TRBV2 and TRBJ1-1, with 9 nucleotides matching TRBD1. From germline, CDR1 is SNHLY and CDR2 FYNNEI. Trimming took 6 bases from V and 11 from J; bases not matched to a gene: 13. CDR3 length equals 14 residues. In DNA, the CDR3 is TGTGCCAGCAGGGACCGGACAGGGGAGGATTGGGCTTTCTTT. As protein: CASRDRTGEDWAFF. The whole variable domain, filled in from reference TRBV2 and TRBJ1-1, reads EPEVTQTPSHQVTQMGQEVILRCVPISNHLYFYWYRQILGQKVEFLVSFYNNEISEKSEIFDDQFSVERPDGSNFTLKIRSTKLEDSAMYFCASRDRTGEDWAFFGQGTRLTVV.

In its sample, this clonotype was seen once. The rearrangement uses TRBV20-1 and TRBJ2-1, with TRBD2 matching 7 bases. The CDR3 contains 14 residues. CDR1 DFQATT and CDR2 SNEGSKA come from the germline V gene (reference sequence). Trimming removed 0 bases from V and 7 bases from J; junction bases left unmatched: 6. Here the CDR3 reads CSARDKGGGNEQFF. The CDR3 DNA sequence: TGCAGTGCTAGAGACAAGGGCGGGGGAAATGAGCAGTTCTTC.

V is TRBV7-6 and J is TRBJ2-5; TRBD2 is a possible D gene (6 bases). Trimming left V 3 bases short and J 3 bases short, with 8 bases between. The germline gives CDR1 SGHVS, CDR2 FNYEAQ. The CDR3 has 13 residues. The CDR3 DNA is TGTGCCAGCAGCTTTGGGACTGAAGAGACCCAGTACTTC. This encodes CASSFGTEETQYF. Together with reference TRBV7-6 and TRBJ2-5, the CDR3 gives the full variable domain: GAGVSQSPRYKVTKRGQDVALRCDPISGHVSLYWYRQALGQGPEFLTYFNYEAQQDKSGLPNDRFSAERPEGSISTLTIQRTEQRDSAMYRCASSFGTEETQYFGPGTRLLVL.

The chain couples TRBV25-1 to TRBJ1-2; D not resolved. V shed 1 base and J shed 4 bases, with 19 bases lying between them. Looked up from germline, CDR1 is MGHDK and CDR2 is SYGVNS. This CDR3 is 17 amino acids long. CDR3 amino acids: CASSEFSGWESSYGYTF. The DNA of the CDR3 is TGTGCCAGCAGTGAATTTTCCGGCTGGGAAAGTTCCTATGGCTACACCTTC.

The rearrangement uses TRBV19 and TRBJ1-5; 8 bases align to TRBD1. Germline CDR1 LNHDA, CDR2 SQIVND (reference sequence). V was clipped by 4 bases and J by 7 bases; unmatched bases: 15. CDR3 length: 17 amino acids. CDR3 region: CASSTGTGGVGRQPQHF. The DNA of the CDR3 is TGTGCCAGTAGTACAGGGACAGGTGGAGTCGGGCGACAGCCCCAGCATTTT. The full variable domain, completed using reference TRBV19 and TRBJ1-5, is DGGITQSPKYLFRKEGQNVTLSCEQNLNHDAMYWYRQDPGQGLRLIYYSQIVNDFQKGDIAEGYSVSREKKESFPLTVTSAQKNPTAFYLCASSTGTGGVGRQPQHFGDGTRLSIL.

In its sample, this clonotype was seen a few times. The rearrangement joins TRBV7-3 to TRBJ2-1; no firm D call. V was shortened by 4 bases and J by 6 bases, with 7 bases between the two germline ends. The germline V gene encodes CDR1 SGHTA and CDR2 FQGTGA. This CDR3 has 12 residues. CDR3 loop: CASSSTFNEQFF. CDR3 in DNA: TGTGCCAGCAGCTCGACATTCAATGAGCAGTTCTTC.